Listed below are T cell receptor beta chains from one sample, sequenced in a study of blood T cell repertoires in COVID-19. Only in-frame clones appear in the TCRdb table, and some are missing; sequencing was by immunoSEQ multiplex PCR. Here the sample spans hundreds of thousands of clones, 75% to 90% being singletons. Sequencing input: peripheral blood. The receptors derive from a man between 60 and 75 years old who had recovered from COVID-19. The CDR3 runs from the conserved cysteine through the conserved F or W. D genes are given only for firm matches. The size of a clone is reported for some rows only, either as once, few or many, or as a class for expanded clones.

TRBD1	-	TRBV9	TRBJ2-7	CASSPGTGEGYEQYF	TGTGCCAGCAGCCCCGGGACAGGGGAGGGGTACGAGCAGTACTTC
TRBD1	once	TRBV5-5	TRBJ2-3	CASSSSGTGGTDTQYF	TGTGCCAGCAGCTCCTCCGGGACAGGGGGCACAGATACGCAGTATTTT
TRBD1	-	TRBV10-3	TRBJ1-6	CAISEQDRDSPLHF	TGTGCCATCAGTGAACAAGACAGGGATTCACCCCTCCACTTT
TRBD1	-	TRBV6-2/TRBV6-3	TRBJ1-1	CASSHRDRVNTEAFF	TGTGCCAGCAGTCACCGGGACAGGGTAAACACTGAAGCTTTCTTT
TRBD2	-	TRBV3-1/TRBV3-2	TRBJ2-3	CASSQRTSGFSQYF	TGTGCCAGCAGCCAAAGGACTAGCGGGTTTTCGCAGTATTTT
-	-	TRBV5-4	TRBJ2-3	CASSLGTTPTDTQYF	TGTGCCAGCAGCTTGGGGACTACCCCCACAGATACGCAGTATTTT
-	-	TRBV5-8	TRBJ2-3	CASRARGYTDTQYF	TGTGCCAGCAGAGCCAGGGGCTACACAGATACGCAGTATTTT
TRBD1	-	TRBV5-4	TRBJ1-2	CASSLKQGEITF	TGTGCCAGCAGCTTGAAACAGGGGGAAATCACCTTC
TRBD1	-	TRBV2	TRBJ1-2	CASTTGQGWGYGYTF	TGTGCCAGCACCACTGGACAGGGGTGGGGCTATGGCTACACCTTC
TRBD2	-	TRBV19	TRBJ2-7	CASSLGLAVGEQYF	TGTGCCAGTAGTTTGGGACTAGCGGTGGGCGAGCAGTACTTC
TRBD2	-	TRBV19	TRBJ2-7	CASRTSGSYEQYF	TGTGCCAGTAGAACTAGCGGGAGCTACGAGCAGTACTTC
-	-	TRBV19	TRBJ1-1	CASRAREGGGLNTEAFF	TGTGCCAGTAGGGCCCGTGAGGGTGGTGGATTGAACACTGAAGCTTTCTTT
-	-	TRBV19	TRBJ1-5	CASSIAQYSNQPQHF	TGTGCCAGTAGTATAGCACAATATAGCAATCAGCCCCAGCATTTT
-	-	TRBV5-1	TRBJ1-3	CASSLPAGAGNTIYF	TGCGCCAGCAGCTTGCCTGCAGGTGCTGGAAACACCATATATTTT
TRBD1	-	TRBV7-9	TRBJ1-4	CASSLDRYRGNKKLFF	TGTGCCAGCAGCTTAGATCGGTACAGGGGGAATAAAAAACTGTTTTTT
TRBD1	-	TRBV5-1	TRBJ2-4	CASSLAVGTGAKNIQYF	TGCGCCAGCAGCTTGGCCGTGGGGACAGGGGCCAAAAACATTCAGTACTTC
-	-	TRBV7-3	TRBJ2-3	CASSLTVTLRGTDTQYF	TGTGCCAGCAGCTTAACGGTCACACTAAGGGGGACAGATACGCAGTATTTT
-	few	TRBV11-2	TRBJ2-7	CASSLQRGNYEQYF	TGTGCCAGCAGCTTACAACGGGGAAACTACGAGCAGTACTTC
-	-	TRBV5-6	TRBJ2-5	CASSLFNEGTQYF	TGTGCCAGCAGCTTGTTCAACGAGGGGACCCAGTACTTC
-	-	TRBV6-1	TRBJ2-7	CASSESGRSYEQYF	TGTGCCAGCAGTGAAAGTGGCCGTTCCTACGAGCAGTACTTC
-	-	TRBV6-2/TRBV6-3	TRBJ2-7	CASSYLTGLSRSYEQYF	TGTGCCAGCAGTTATCTAACAGGACTATCCCGGTCCTACGAGCAGTACTTC
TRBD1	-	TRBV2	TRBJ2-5	CASSAGQVETQYF	TGTGCCAGCAGTGCGGGACAGGTAGAGACCCAGTACTTC
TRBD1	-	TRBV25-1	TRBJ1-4	CASSEGTGREKLFF	TGTGCCAGCAGTGAAGGGACAGGGAGAGAAAAACTGTTTTTT
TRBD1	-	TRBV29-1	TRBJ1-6	CSVRDRDDYNSPLHF	TGCAGCGTCCGGGACAGGGACGACTATAATTCACCCCTCCACTTT
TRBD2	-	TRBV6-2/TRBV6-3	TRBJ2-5	CASSRGLWLETQYF	TGTGCCAGCAGCCGGGGACTATGGCTTGAGACCCAGTACTTC
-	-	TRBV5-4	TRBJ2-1	CASSLEGIGNEQFF	TGTGCCAGCAGCTTGGAGGGGATCGGGAATGAGCAGTTCTTC
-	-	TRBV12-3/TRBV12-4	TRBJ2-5	CASSLRETQYF	TGTGCCAGCAGTTTGAGGGAGACCCAGTACTTC
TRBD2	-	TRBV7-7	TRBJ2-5	CASGTSGGKGETQYF	TGTGCCAGCGGTACTAGCGGGGGGAAGGGGGAGACCCAGTACTTC
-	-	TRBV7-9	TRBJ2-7	CASSGPSYEQYF	TGTGCCAGCAGCGGCCCCTCCTACGAGCAGTACTTC
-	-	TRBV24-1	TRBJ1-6	CATSDWETGPSSYNSPLHF	TGTGCCACCAGTGATTGGGAGACAGGCCCTAGCTCCTATAATTCACCCCTCCACTTT
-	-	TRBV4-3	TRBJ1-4	CASSQDGRGGEKLFF	TGCGCCAGCAGCCAAGATGGAAGGGGTGGGGAAAAACTGTTTTTT
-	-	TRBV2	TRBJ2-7	CASSENADYRAYEQYF	TGTGCCAGCAGTGAAAACGCCGACTACCGTGCCTACGAGCAGTACTTC
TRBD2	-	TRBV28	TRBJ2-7	CASSPRPRELPYEQYF	TGTGCCAGCAGCCCAAGGCCGCGGGAGCTCCCCTACGAGCAGTACTTC
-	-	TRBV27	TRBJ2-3	CASSRQNTDTQYF	TGTGCCAGCAGTCGCCAGAACACAGATACGCAGTATTTT
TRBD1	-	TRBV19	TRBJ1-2	CASRQTGGFLYGYTF	TGTGCCAGTCGTCAGACAGGGGGCTTTTTGTATGGCTACACCTTC
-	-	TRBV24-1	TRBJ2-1	CATSDSTPNEQFF	TGTGCCACCAGTGATTCGACTCCTAATGAGCAGTTCTTC
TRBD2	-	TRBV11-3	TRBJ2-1	CASSLDSGSALSHHNEQFF	TGTGCCAGCAGCTTAGATAGCGGGAGCGCCCTTTCGCACCACAATGAGCAGTTCTTC
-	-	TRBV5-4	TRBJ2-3	CASSPPPQGHTDTQYF	TGTGCCAGCAGCCCACCCCCGCAGGGTCACACAGATACGCAGTATTTT
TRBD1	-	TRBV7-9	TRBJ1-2	CAWDRDYGYTF	TGTGCCTGGGACAGGGACTATGGCTACACCTTC
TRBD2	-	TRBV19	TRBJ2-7	CASSMTLAGGYEQYF	TGTGCCAGTAGTATGACCCTAGCGGGGGGTTACGAGCAGTACTTC
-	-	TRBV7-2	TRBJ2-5	CASSMRTVNQETQYF	TGTGCCAGCAGCATGAGGACAGTGAACCAAGAGACCCAGTACTTC
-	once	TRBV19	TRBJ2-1	CASNTPGLYNEQFF	TGTGCCAGTAATACTCCGGGACTTTACAATGAGCAGTTCTTC